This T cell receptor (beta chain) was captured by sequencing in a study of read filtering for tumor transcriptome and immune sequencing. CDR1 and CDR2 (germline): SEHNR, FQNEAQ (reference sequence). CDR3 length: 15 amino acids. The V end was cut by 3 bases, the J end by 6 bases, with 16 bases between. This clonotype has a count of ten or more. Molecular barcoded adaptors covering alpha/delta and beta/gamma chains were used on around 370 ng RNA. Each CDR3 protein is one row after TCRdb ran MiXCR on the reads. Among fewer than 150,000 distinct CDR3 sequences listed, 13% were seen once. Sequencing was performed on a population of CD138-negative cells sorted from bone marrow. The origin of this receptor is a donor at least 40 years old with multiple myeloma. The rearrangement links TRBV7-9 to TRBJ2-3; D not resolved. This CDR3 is CASSFATPDGDTQYF. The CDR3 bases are TGTGCCAGCAGCTTTGCCACCCCCGACGGGGATACGCAGTATTTT.